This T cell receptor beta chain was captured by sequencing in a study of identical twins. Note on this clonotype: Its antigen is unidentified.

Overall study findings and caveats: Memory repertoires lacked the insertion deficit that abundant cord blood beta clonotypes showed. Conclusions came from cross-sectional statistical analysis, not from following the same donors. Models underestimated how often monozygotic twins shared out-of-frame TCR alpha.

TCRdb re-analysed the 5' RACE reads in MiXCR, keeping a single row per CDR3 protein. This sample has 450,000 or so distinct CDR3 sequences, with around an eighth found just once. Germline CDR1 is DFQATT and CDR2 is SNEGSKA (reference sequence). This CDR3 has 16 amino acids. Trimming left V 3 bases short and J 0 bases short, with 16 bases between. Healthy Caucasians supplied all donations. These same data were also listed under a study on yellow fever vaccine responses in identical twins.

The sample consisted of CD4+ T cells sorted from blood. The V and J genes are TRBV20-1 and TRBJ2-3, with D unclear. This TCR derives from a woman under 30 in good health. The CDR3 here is CSASVQPTRSTDTQYF. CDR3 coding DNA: TGCAGTGCTAGTGTCCAACCGACCAGGAGCACAGATACGCAGTATTTT.